This T cell receptor (beta chain) was recovered during a study of blood T cell repertoires in COVID-19. Study as a whole: Acute and convalescent COVID-19 samples came from the United States, Italy and Spain. PBMCs, B-cell-depleted T cells, or T cells were the source of the cDNA or gDNA that made up the material.

Source study methods: Reference gene primer amplification yielded estimated nucleated cell counts. This table comes from immunoSEQ multiplex PCR, and its TCRdb copy is limited to in-frame clones, with some not included. V, J and clone size are taken as reported in that table, and D and trimming were inferred from the DNA itself. Of roughly 100,000 clones in the sample, around 90% were seen once. V gave up 2 bases and J gave up 12 bases; unmatched junction bases: 13. Germline V gene lookup returns CDR1 SGHRS and CDR2 YFSETQ. The CDR3 is 14 amino acids. Sequences were obtained from peripheral blood. The rearrangement links TRBV5-1 to TRBJ1-1, with 7 positions matching TRBD1. The receptor was isolated from a man in his fifties or sixties with active or convalescent COVID-19. The CDR3 loop reads CASSFGTESSATFF. CDR3 in DNA: TGCGCCAGCAGCTTCGGGACAGAAAGCTCGGCGACTTTCTTT.